A single sample gave rise to the 27 T cell receptor beta chains below, sequenced in a study of cytomegalovirus exposure and HLA in healthy donors. Vbeta (60) and Jbeta (13) primers were used in the PCR. The assay was immunoSEQ multiplex PCR, and TCRdb's table has in-frame clones only and misses some. Recorded for this sample: roughly 73,000 clones. The sequenced sample consisted of PBMCs. The origin of the receptors is a man aged 45-60 years in good health and CMV-seropositive.

The chain has TRBV4-1 and TRBJ1-2; TRBD1 aligns across 7 bases. V was clipped by 1 base and J by 8 bases; unmatched bases: 10. The germline gives CDR1 MGHRA, CDR2 YSYEKL. The CDR3 totals 15 residues. CDR3: CASSQVRRTGGGYTF. CDR3 in DNA: TGCGCCAGCAGCCAAGTTCGGAGGACAGGTGGCGGCTACACCTTC.

The chain combines TRBV7-9 with TRBJ1-1; 9 positions agree with TRBD1. Trimming cost V 5 bases and J 4 bases; bases outside gene matches: 8. Germline CDR1 SEHNR, CDR2 FQNEAQ (reference sequence). CDR3 length: 15 residues. The CDR3 nucleotides are TGTGCCAGCAGCGCTTACAGGGGGCTCGGCACTGAAGCTTTCTTT. It specifies CASSAYRGLGTEAFF.

This chain joins TRBV29-1 and TRBJ2-5, with D possibly matching TRBD2 (6 bases). The CDR3 sequence is 12 residues long. V dropped 4 bases and J dropped 7 bases, with 13 bases sitting between them. In germline, CDR1 is SQVTM, CDR2 ANQGSEA. CDR3 protein: CSVAEGGGTQYF. As DNA, the CDR3 is TGCAGCGTTGCGGAGGGCGGCGGGACCCAGTACTTC.

This chain connects TRBV4-1 to TRBJ1-2; the D gene is possibly TRBD1 (6 bases). CDR1 and CDR2 (germline): MGHRA, YSYEKL. This CDR3 region has 16 residues. Between the trimmed V and J ends, which lost 2 bases and 3 bases, there was a span of 16 bases. This chain's CDR3 is CASSQRGGTSYYGYTF. The DNA of the CDR3 is TGCGCCAGCAGCCAAAGAGGGGGAACTTCTTACTATGGCTACACCTTC.

CDR3 sequence: CATSSDRGNQPQHF. CDR3 sequence (DNA): TGTGCCACCAGCTCAGACAGGGGCAATCAGCCCCAGCATTTT. The chain links TRBV15 to TRBJ1-5; 7 nucleotides match TRBD1. Germline V gives CDR1 LNHNV, CDR2 YYDKDF (reference sequence). The CDR3 length is 14 residues. Trimming cost V 5 bases and J 2 bases; bases outside gene matches: 3.

The chain carries TRBV5-1 and TRBJ1-3; D gene ambiguous. The germline CDR1 and CDR2 sequences are SGHRS and YFSETQ. The CDR3 sequence is 13 residues long. The V end lost 0 bases, the J end lost 2 bases, and 3 bases lay between the germline ends. CDR3 loop: CASSLATGNTIYF. The CDR3 DNA reads as TGCGCCAGCAGCTTGGCTACTGGAAACACCATATATTTT.

The rearrangement joins TRBV30 to TRBJ2-3; TRBD2 matches 7 bases. This CDR3 comprises 14 residues. V was clipped by 2 bases and J by 1 base; unmatched bases: 3. In germline, CDR1 is GTSNPN, CDR2 SVGIG (reference sequence). The CDR3 DNA follows: TGTGCCTGGAGTCGGCTAGCGGGCACAGATACGCAGTATTTT. Residues: CAWSRLAGTDTQYF.

This sequence joins TRBV2 and TRBJ1-2; 11 bases fit TRBD1. J was trimmed by 4 bases and V by 6 bases; bases with no gene match: 4. The V gene's germline CDR1 is SNHLY and CDR2 FYNNEI. This CDR3 contains 14 residues. As DNA, the CDR3 is TGTGCCAGCAGCCCGGGACAGGGGGGCTATGGCTACACCTTC. It is translated as CASSPGQGGYGYTF.

This sequence joins TRBV5-6 and TRBJ1-3, with TRBD1 matching 7 bases. This CDR3 contains 14 residues. J was trimmed by 8 bases and V by 2 bases; bases with no gene match: 7. Germline V lookup: CDR1 SGHDT, CDR2 YYEEEE. DNA of the CDR3: TGTGCCAGCAGCTTATTGACAGGGAGAGACACCATATATTTT. Its translation: CASSLLTGRDTIYF. Supplemented by reference TRBV5-6 and TRBJ1-3, the full variable domain reads DAGVTQSPTHLIKTRGQQVTLRCSPKSGHDTVSWYQQALGQGPQFIFQYYEEEERQRGNFPDRFSGHQFPNYSSELNVNALLLGDSALYLCASSLLTGRDTIYFGEGSWLTVV.

This rearrangement joins TRBV5-1 to TRBJ1-2; D unclear. The V gene's germline CDR1 is SGHRS and CDR2 YFSETQ. This CDR3 region has 16 residues. V lost 0 bases, J lost 0 bases, and 12 bases lay in between. The CDR3: CASSLDGDVANYGYTF. The CDR3 DNA reads TGCGCCAGCAGCTTGGATGGAGACGTTGCTAACTATGGCTACACCTTC.

The chain is built from TRBV10-2 and TRBJ2-3; 11 positions agree with TRBD2. CDR3 length equals 16 residues. V was clipped by 5 bases and J by 6 bases; unmatched bases: 10. CDR1 is WSHSY, CDR2 SAAADI, per germline. The CDR3, as DNA: TGCGCCAGCAGTCGCCAACTAGCGGGAGCGATGGATACGCAGTATTTT. This encodes CASSRQLAGAMDTQYF.

This rearrangement joins TRBV7-3 to TRBJ2-4; the D is unclear. The CDR3 contains 13 residues. The ends were cut back, 1 base at V and 8 bases at J, with 9 bases in the middle. The V gene's germline CDR1 is SGHTA and CDR2 FQGTGA. CDR3 sequence reads: CASSLNPADIQYF. The CDR3 DNA sequence: TGTGCCAGCAGCTTAAATCCGGCGGACATTCAGTACTTC. Full variable domain (remainder filled in from reference TRBV7-3 and TRBJ2-4): GAGVSQTPSNKVTEKGKYVELRCDPISGHTALYWYRQSLGQGPEFLIYFQGTGAADDSGLPNDRFFAVRPEGSVSTLKIQRTERGDSAVYLCASSLNPADIQYFGAGTRLSVL.

This chain uses TRBV6-6 with TRBJ1-4; 7 bases are shared with TRBD1. Per the germline V gene, CDR1 is MNHNY and CDR2 is SVGAGI (reference sequence). J was trimmed by 7 bases and V by 5 bases; bases with no gene match: 13. This CDR3 has 16 amino acids. The CDR3 region is CASSRTYRGWSEKLFF. CDR3 DNA sequence: TGTGCCAGCAGTCGAACCTACAGGGGATGGAGTGAAAAACTGTTTTTT.

The chain employs TRBV5-6 and TRBJ1-1, with 8 bases fitting TRBD1. The trim removed 3 bases at V and 4 bases at J, leaving 5 bases unmatched. Germline V gene data show CDR1 as SGHDT and CDR2 as YYEEEE. The CDR3 is made up of 14 amino acids. The CDR3 region is CASSWTGQGTEAFF. The CDR3 coding sequence is TGTGCCAGCAGCTGGACAGGGCAGGGCACTGAAGCTTTCTTT.

The CDR3 is CASSPNRGGETQYF. CDR3 nucleotides: TGTGCCAGCAGCCCCAACAGGGGAGGAGAGACCCAGTACTTC. V gene TRBV2 combines with J gene TRBJ2-5; tentative D call: TRBD1 (7 bases). Trimming left V 6 bases short and J 4 bases short, with 15 bases between. From germline, CDR1 is SNHLY and CDR2 FYNNEI. There are 14 residues in the CDR3. The variable domain in full, with the rest retrieved from reference TRBV2 and TRBJ2-5, is EPEVTQTPSHQVTQMGQEVILRCVPISNHLYFYWYRQILGQKVEFLVSFYNNEISEKSEIFDDQFSVERPDGSNFTLKIRSTKLEDSAMYFCASSPNRGGETQYFGPGTRLLVL.

V is TRBV5-1 and J is TRBJ2-2; 9 bases are a match to TRBD1. With 6 bases clipped from V and 5 bases from J, the junction kept 11 bases outside the gene matches. The CDR3 is 16 amino acids. Germline V gene lookup returns CDR1 SGHRS and CDR2 YFSETQ. CDR3 in amino acids: CASTSEGQGRTGELFF. The CDR3 DNA is TGCGCCAGCACCTCCGAGGGACAGGGAAGAACCGGGGAGCTGTTTTTT.

This chain links TRBV18 with TRBJ1-3, with a possible D match to TRBD1 (5 bases). Germline lookup yields CDR1 KGHSH and CDR2 LQKENI. Trimming shortened V by 3 bases and J by 3 bases, and 9 bases separated the two germline ends. The CDR3 has 14 residues. The CDR3 coding sequence is TGTGCCAGCTCACCCCAGGGTATTGGAAACACCATATATTTT. It is translated as CASSPQGIGNTIYF.

The V gene is TRBV19, the J gene TRBJ2-5, with 8 bases matching TRBD1. CDR1 is LNHDA and CDR2 is SQIVND in the germline V gene (reference sequence). V lost 6 bases to trimming and J lost 4 bases; unmatched junction nucleotides: 10. The CDR3 has 15 amino acids. The CDR3 here is CASSLNRGVGETQYF. Here the CDR3 DNA reads TGTGCCAGTAGCTTAAACAGGGGGGTGGGAGAGACCCAGTACTTC.

Remarks on this clone: This sample also contains other DNA sequences that code for the same CDR3. The rearrangement uses TRBV6-6 and TRBJ1-2; tentatively, D is TRBD1 (5 bases). This CDR3 region has 13 residues. Germline CDR1 MNHNY, CDR2 SVGAGI (reference sequence). Trimming took 5 bases from V and 2 from J, leaving 9 bases between them. The CDR3 DNA sequence: TGTGCCAGCAGTCCGGGGGGGAACTATGGCTACACCTTC. Protein product: CASSPGGNYGYTF.

The rearrangement joins TRBV7-6 to TRBJ2-7; D may be TRBD1 (5 bases). Per germline, CDR1 SGHVS and CDR2 FNYEAQ. This CDR3 has 14 amino acids. Trimming removed 1 base at V and 5 bases at J, with 12 bases between. CDR3 protein: CASSLGSRGDEQYF. CDR3 sequence (DNA): TGTGCCAGCAGCTTAGGAAGTAGGGGTGACGAGCAGTACTTC.

This clone is labeled medium-sized based on frequency. J is TRBJ1-1 and V is TRBV7-3, with 8 bases identical to TRBD1. The germline gives CDR1 SGHTA, CDR2 FQGTGA. The CDR3 has 15 residues. The J segment lost 1 base and the V segment lost 2 bases, leaving 3 bases of the junction unmatched. This CDR3 is CASSLQGQGNTEAFF. The CDR3 DNA follows: TGTGCCAGCAGCTTACAAGGACAGGGGAACACTGAAGCTTTCTTT.

This chain connects TRBV18 to TRBJ1-6; the D is unclear. Looked up from germline, CDR1 is KGHSH and CDR2 is LQKENI. The CDR3 runs to 20 residues. Trimming left V 0 bases short and J 3 bases short, with 21 bases between. The CDR3 region is CASSPPLTHESFFYNSPLHF. The CDR3 DNA is TGTGCCAGCTCACCACCTCTGACACACGAGTCTTTTTTCTATAATTCACCCCTCCACTTT.

The gene calls are TRBV27 and TRBJ2-5; D not certain. The CDR3 loop spans 15 amino acids. Germline-derived CDR1 and CDR2 are MNHEY and SMNVEV (reference sequence). Trimming took 0 bases from V and 5 from J, leaving 13 bases between them. CDR3 region: CASSLSAVVGETQYF. In DNA, the CDR3 is TGTGCCAGCAGTTTATCGGCAGTGGTCGGGGAGACCCAGTACTTC.

This chain connects TRBV4-1 to TRBJ2-3, with a possible D match to TRBD1 (6 bases). This CDR3 contains 18 residues. Looked up from germline, CDR1 is MGHRA and CDR2 is YSYEKL. Trimming left V 0 bases short and J 3 bases short, with 19 bases between. This CDR3 is CASSQEGGRGWGTDTQYF. For the CDR3, the DNA is TGCGCCAGCAGCCAAGAAGGTGGAAGGGGGTGGGGGACAGATACGCAGTATTTT.

This sequence joins TRBV2 and TRBJ1-2; D is possibly TRBD1 (5 bases). Germline loops: CDR1 SNHLY, CDR2 FYNNEI. V lost 1 base and J 0 bases, leaving 9 bases between the germline ends. The CDR3 spans 15 residues. CDR3 nucleotide sequence: TGTGCCAGCAGTGAAGACCGGACACCTAACTATGGCTACACCTTC. Translating gives CASSEDRTPNYGYTF.

The chain recombines TRBV6-5 with TRBJ1-1; D uncertain. Deletions cut 1 base from V and 9 bases from J, with 12 bases between. The germline V gene encodes CDR1 MNHEY and CDR2 SVGAGI. The CDR3 consists of 13 residues. CDR3 amino acids: CASSYYAGGKAFF. CDR3 bases: TGTGCCAGCAGTTACTACGCTGGAGGGAAAGCTTTCTTT.

The gene calls are TRBV14 and TRBJ2-7; D is perhaps TRBD2 (6 bases). This CDR3 contains 13 residues. With 8 bases removed from V and 6 bases from J, the gap between germline ends came to 17 bases. Germline V gene lookup returns CDR1 SGHDN and CDR2 FVKESK. CDR3 sequence reads: CASSGLETGEQYV. The CDR3 DNA reads as TGTGCCAGCTCGGGACTCGAGACGGGCGAGCAGTACGTC.